This TCR beta chain was observed in a study of CD8 T cells in Susac syndrome. cDNA came from roughly 0.47 to 1 ug RNA primed by random hexamers. It was immunoSEQ multiplex PCR that amplified TCR beta CDR3 across 54 Vbeta and 13 Jbeta. Each CDR3 protein is one row after TCRdb ran MiXCR on the immunoSEQ multiplex PCR reads. The sample lists 50,000 to 65,000 distinct CDR3 sequences; around nine tenths were seen once. The CDR3 covers 17 residues. The V gene's germline CDR1 is LGHDT and CDR2 YNNKEL (reference sequence). Losses at the gene ends were 0 bases for V and 9 bases for J; bases not matched to a gene: 13. Sequencing of TCR beta was performed on blood CD8+ and CD4+ T cells. TEMRA cells underwent FACS enrichment and CD8+ and CD4+ T cells underwent negative isolation.

This TCR was sampled from a human donor in good health. The V gene is TRBV3-1, the J gene TRBJ2-5; 10 bases agree with TRBD2. The specimen sequenced was CD8+ T cells from PBMCs. CDR3 sequence (DNA): TGTGCCAGCAGCCAAGAGGTGTGGGGAGGACTAGCGGTGGCCCAGTACTTC. Amino acid sequence: CASSQEVWGGLAVAQYF.